Listed below are T cell receptor beta chains from one sample, sequenced in a study of cytomegalovirus exposure and HLA in healthy donors. Repertoires were generated with immunoSEQ multiplex PCR, while TCRdb's copy carries only in-frame clones and drops some. The table has some 150,000 clones, approximately 80% seen once. Sequenced material: PBMCs. The receptors shown here come from a man aged 40-50 years in good health and CMV-seropositive. The CDR3 runs from the conserved cysteine through the conserved F or W. D genes are given only for firm matches. The size entry is marked missing in some rows and otherwise reads once, few, many or a size class.

v_gene	d_gene	j_gene	abundance	CDR3nt	CDR3aa
TRBV6-4	TRBD2	TRBJ2-1	-	TGTGCCAGCAGTGACTCAACAGCGGGGAGAAATGAGCAGTTCTTC	CASSDSTAGRNEQFF
TRBV19	-	TRBJ1-5	once	TGTGCCAGTGAATATACAGGGCCAGGGCAGCCCCAGCATTTT	CASEYTGPGQPQHF
TRBV9	TRBD1	TRBJ1-3	-	TGTGCCAGCAGCGTCGCACAGGGGTTTAATGGAAACACCATATATTTT	CASSVAQGFNGNTIYF
TRBV10-3	TRBD2	TRBJ2-7	few	TGTGCCATCGCTAGCGGGAGAGAATTCGACGAGCAGTACTTC	CAIASGREFDEQYF
TRBV27	TRBD1	TRBJ2-7	-	TGTGCCAGCAGTTTCAGGGACAGGTTCGACGAGCAGTACTTC	CASSFRDRFDEQYF
TRBV10-3	-	TRBJ2-5	-	TGTGCCATCAGTGATTTGAGGGTGGAGACCCAGTACTTC	CAISDLRVETQYF
TRBV5-1	TRBD2	TRBJ2-1	-	TGCGCCAGCTCCTCAGAAAGCGGGGGTTACAATGAGCAGTTCTTC	CASSSESGGYNEQFF
TRBV9	-	TRBJ2-2	-	TGTGCCAGCAGCGTAGGTTCCAGGGGGGACACCGGGGAGCTGTTTTTT	CASSVGSRGDTGELFF
TRBV7-2	-	TRBJ2-5	few	TGTGCCAGCAGCCGATATCGTAGCTGGTACCAAGAGACCCAGTACTTC	CASSRYRSWYQETQYF
TRBV7-8	-	TRBJ1-4	-	TGTGCCAGTCTATCCAGGGTGTATTCTACTAATGAAAAACTGTTTTTT	CASLSRVYSTNEKLFF
TRBV10-3	-	TRBJ2-7	-	TGTGCCATCAGTGTGGGCAGCTCAAAGTACATCTACGAGCAGTACTTC	CAISVGSSKYIYEQYF
TRBV7-9	-	TRBJ1-5	-	TGTGCCAGCAGCCTGGGGGCGCCGAGCAATCAGCCCCAGCATTTT	CASSLGAPSNQPQHF
TRBV5-6	TRBD2	TRBJ2-3	-	TGTGCCAGCAGTCGGACTAGCGGGGGCACAGATACGCAGTATTTT	CASSRTSGGTDTQYF
TRBV5-1	-	TRBJ1-3	-	TGCGCCAGCAGGGAGACAGGCGGAAACACCATATATTTT	CASRETGGNTIYF
TRBV19	-	TRBJ1-1	-	TGTGCCAGTAGTATCCCCCTCACTGAAGCTTTCTTT	CASSIPLTEAFF
TRBV18	TRBD2	TRBJ2-1	-	TGTGCCAGCTCCACTTCCAGCGGGAGGGCCTCTGAGCAGTTCTTC	CASSTSSGRASEQFF
TRBV2	-	TRBJ2-5	-	TGTGCCAGCGAATTGGCAGGTACAGAGACCCAGTACTTC	CASELAGTETQYF
TRBV30	-	TRBJ2-1	-	TGTGCCTGGAGTGTGACGGGGATTTACAATGAGCAGTTCTTC	CAWSVTGIYNEQFF
TRBV7-8	TRBD1	TRBJ2-2	-	TGTGCCAGCAGCCCCGACAGGGGGTCCGGGGAGCTGTTTTTT	CASSPDRGSGELFF
TRBV5-1	TRBD1	TRBJ2-1	-	TGCGCCACTGGGACAGGGGATTACAATGAGCAGTTCTTC	CATGTGDYNEQFF
TRBV28	-	TRBJ1-2	-	TGTGCCAGCGGACTATCGAGGGGCTACACCTTC	CASGLSRGYTF
TRBV19	TRBD1	TRBJ1-5	-	TGTGCCAGTAGTACTACAGGGGGCAATCAGCCCCAGCATTTT	CASSTTGGNQPQHF
TRBV7-9	-	TRBJ2-7	-	TGTGCCAGCAGCCACCAGGGCGGGGTGGAGGGCCACGAGCAGTACTTC	CASSHQGGVEGHEQYF
TRBV19	TRBD1	TRBJ2-7	-	TGTGCCAGTAGTGACGGGACAGGCTACGAGCAGTACTTC	CASSDGTGYEQYF
TRBV6-5	-	TRBJ2-7	-	TGTGCCAGCAGTTACGGCTCACAAAGAAGCTCCTACGAGCAGTACTTC	CASSYGSQRSSYEQYF
TRBV6-1	-	TRBJ2-5	once	TGTGCCAGCGCCCTCGTGCAGGGGGGACAAGAGACCCAGTACTTC	CASALVQGGQETQYF
TRBV5-1	-	TRBJ2-7	-	TGCGCCAGCAGCTTGAGCGGGTCTACCTACGAGCAGTACTTC	CASSLSGSTYEQYF
TRBV15	-	TRBJ2-5	-	TGTGCCACCAGCAGAGATCGGGAGTTTGTGGCTTTCCTGGAGACCCAGTACTTC	CATSRDREFVAFLETQYF
TRBV5-1	-	TRBJ2-5	-	TGCGCCAGCAGCTTCCGGAGGGGGGGGGAGGAGACCCAGTACTTC	CASSFRRGGEETQYF
TRBV5-1	-	TRBJ1-3	-	TGCGCCAGCAGCCCGGTGTTATCTGGAAACACCATATATTTT	CASSPVLSGNTIYF
TRBV7-3	-	TRBJ2-7	-	TGTGCCAGCAGCCGAGTCGGAGGGCCCTACGAGCAGTACTTC	CASSRVGGPYEQYF
TRBV5-6	TRBD2	TRBJ2-7	-	TGTGCCAGCAGCATCGGACTAGCGGGAGCCCCTCACTACGAGCAGTACTTC	CASSIGLAGAPHYEQYF
TRBV19	TRBD1	TRBJ2-7	once	TGTGCCAGTAGTATCAGGGGGCTGTTAGACGAGCAGTACTTC	CASSIRGLLDEQYF
TRBV13	TRBD1	TRBJ1-2	-	TGTGCCAGTACAGGGGCCAGCTATGGCTACACCTTC	CASTGASYGYTF
TRBV2	TRBD1	TRBJ1-4	-	TGTGCCAGCACGCGGACAGGGACGGAGGGTGAAAAACTGTTTTTT	CASTRTGTEGEKLFF
TRBV5-5	-	TRBJ1-5	-	TGTGCCAGCAGCTTAACAGATAGCGGTCAGCCCCAGCATTTT	CASSLTDSGQPQHF
TRBV7-6	-	TRBJ1-4	-	TGTGCCAGCAGCTTCTATTCAACTAATGAAAAACTGTTTTTT	CASSFYSTNEKLFF
TRBV7-2	TRBD1	TRBJ1-1	-	TGTGCCAGCAGCAACCGGGACAGGTTAGCTGAAGCTTTCTTT	CASSNRDRLAEAFF
TRBV5-1	-	TRBJ1-2	-	TGCGCCAGCAGGGAGGGCCTCGCCTTAAACTATGGCTACACCTTC	CASREGLALNYGYTF
TRBV7-9	-	TRBJ1-2	-	TGTTCCAGCAGCCATAACTATGGCTACACCTTC	CSSSHNYGYTF
TRBV7-2	-	TRBJ1-6	-	TGTGCCAGCAGCTTAGCTACAGGGTTCTATAATTCACCCCTCCACTTT	CASSLATGFYNSPLHF
TRBV5-5	-	TRBJ1-3	-	TGTGCCAGCAGCTTCGGAGGGGCCTCTGGAAACACCATATATTTT	CASSFGGASGNTIYF
TRBV7-9	-	TRBJ2-1	-	TGTGCCAGCAGCTCCTATGAGCAGTTCTTC	CASSSYEQFF
TRBV19	-	TRBJ2-3	-	TGTGCCAGTTCAGACTCTTACACAGATACGCAGTATTTT	CASSDSYTDTQYF